One sample yielded the 9 T cell receptor beta chains listed below, sequenced in a study of post-analysis software for immune sequencing data (dated by TCRdb to between 2015 and 2017). What the authors observed across the whole study: Significantly higher frequencies in patients than in controls were found for a few TRBV segments, including TRBV5-6, TRBV5-1 and TRBV20-1.

These receptors have no identified antigens. Library method: PCR. Sequencing used an Illumina HiSeq 2500. Unique molecular identifiers were incorporated into TCR beta cDNA libraries to reduce PCR and sequencing biases. The public reads were quality trimmed at Q25 with fastp and then assembled into clones with MiXCR by TCRdb, keeping productive beta chains. Rows are unified per CDR3 protein, each entry keeping the most common DNA and genes. Across this sample there are some 800,000 distinct CDR3 sequences, with around 46% seen only once. The ten largest clones take up 4.9% of the sample. Sequenced input: blood. Receptors were obtained from a girl aged 5 to 17 with multiple sclerosis.

The rearrangement joins TRBV20-1 to TRBJ2-5; 12 bases are shared with TRBD2. This CDR3 spans 16 amino acids. V shed 5 bases and J 2 bases; nucleotides not matched to a gene: 9. CDR1 and CDR2 (germline): DFQATT, SNEGSKA (reference sequence). The CDR3 spells CSARPGLAGSQETQYF. As DNA, the CDR3 is TGCAGTGCTCGACCGGGACTAGCGGGCTCACAAGAGACCCAGTACTTC.

This chain joins TRBV20-1 and TRBJ1-2; 7 bases are shared with TRBD1. Germline V gene data show CDR1 as DFQATT and CDR2 as SNEGSKA (reference sequence). The V gene end was trimmed by 0 bases and the J gene end by 8 bases; junction bases not matched to a gene: 6. CDR3 length: 13 amino acids. CDR3 nucleotides: TGCAGTGCTAGAGATCACAGGGGCTGGGGCTACACCTTC. It is translated as CSARDHRGWGYTF.

The chain has TRBV27 and TRBJ2-7, with D maybe TRBD1 (6 bases). The germline gives CDR1 MNHEY, CDR2 SMNVEV (reference sequence). V was shortened by 2 bases and J by 2 bases, with 10 bases between the two germline ends. The CDR3 is 14 amino acids. CDR3 nucleotide sequence: TGTGCCAGCAGTTTAATGGGGGCCACCTACGAGCAGTACTTC. Encoded protein: CASSLMGATYEQYF.

This clonotype was counted a few times. This may stem from a read error, because a much larger clone lies one nucleotide away. The chain uses TRBV7-6 and TRBJ2-3, with 8 bases fitting TRBD2. Trimming cost V 5 bases and J 1 base; bases outside gene matches: 2. Germline lookup yields CDR1 SGHVS and CDR2 FNYEAQ. The CDR3 has 14 residues. The CDR3 DNA reads TGTGCCAGCAGCCGAGCGGGGGGCACAGATACGCAGTATTTT. It specifies CASSRAGGTDTQYF.

V and J are TRBV7-9 and TRBJ1-1; D not resolved. V shed 6 bases and J shed 5 bases, with 25 bases lying between them. The V gene's germline CDR1 is SEHNR and CDR2 FQNEAQ (reference sequence). The CDR3 consists of 17 residues. Here the CDR3 DNA reads TGTGCCAGCAGTTCACCCGGCCCCGTGGGGATGGGGACTGAAGCTTTCTTT. Amino acid sequence: CASSSPGPVGMGTEAFF.

As for this clonotype: A read error may account for a junction end that differs from germline. The rearrangement joins TRBV12-3 or TRBV12-4 to TRBJ2-1; the match to TRBD2 covers 9 bases. This CDR3 has 16 residues. The CDR3 sequence is CASSSSLAGDGNKQFF. CDR3 bases: TGTGCCAGCAGTTCCTCGTTAGCGGGAGATGGCAATAAGCAGTTCTTC.

This clonotype is a singleton in its sample. This chain links TRBV3-1 with TRBJ2-7, with D perhaps TRBD1 (6 bases). Germline V CDR1 and CDR2: LGHDT, YNNKEL (reference sequence). CDR3 length: 16 residues. V was pared by 4 bases and J by 1 base, with 17 bases between. Here the CDR3 reads CASSLKRGTLSYEQYF. DNA of the CDR3: TGTGCCAGCAGCCTCAAACGTGGGACATTATCCTACGAGCAGTACTTC.

The V gene is TRBV9, the J gene TRBJ2-1; D is undetermined. The CDR3 has 13 residues. The V gene lost 3 bases and the J gene lost 7 bases, with 11 bases spanning the gap. The V gene's germline CDR1 is SGDLS and CDR2 YYNGEE. The CDR3 DNA sequence: TGTGCCAGCAGCGAAGCCTCGGAAAATGAGCAGTTCTTC. It yields the protein CASSEASENEQFF. Combining the CDR3 with reference TRBV9 and TRBJ2-1 gives the whole variable domain DSGVTQTPKHLITATGQRVTLRCSPRSGDLSVYWYQQSLDQGLQFLIQYYNGEERAKGNILERFSAQQFPDLHSELNLSSLELGDSALYFCASSEASENEQFFGPGTRLTVL.

CDR3 loop: CAWSSGGGYNEQFF. For the CDR3, the DNA is TGTGCCTGGAGTAGCGGGGGCGGATACAATGAGCAGTTCTTC. V gene TRBV30 combines with J gene TRBJ2-1; 8 bases line up with TRBD2. V trimming: 2 bases; J trimming: 4 bases; junction bases outside the gene matches: 4. The CDR3 consists of 14 residues. Germline CDR1 reads GTSNPN; CDR2 reads SVGIG (reference sequence).